This entry describes one TCR beta chain. Method: immunoSEQ multiplex PCR; TCRdb's copy keeps in-frame clones and lacks some. This sample has 40,000 to 50,000 clones, with approximately 87% found just once. Trimming removed 4 bases from V and 3 bases from J; junction bases left unmatched: 4. The CDR3 totals 15 residues. Germline V lookup: CDR1 LGHDT, CDR2 YNNKEL (reference sequence). The data derive from a study of blood T cell repertoires in COVID-19. Background on the study: Donors in the United States, Italy and Spain gave samples during acute or convalescent COVID-19. From T cells, B-cell-depleted T cells, or PBMCs came the material, which was cDNA or gDNA.

Sequenced material: peripheral blood. The sequence derives from a woman of 80 years or more with COVID-19, enrolled during active disease. V is TRBV3-1 (or the pseudogene TRBV3-2) and J is TRBJ1-5, with 9 bases that match TRBD1. The CDR3, as DNA: TGTGCCAGCAGCCGGGGGACAGGGTACAATCAGCCCCAGCATTTT. It is translated as CASSRGTGYNQPQHF.